These 8 T cell receptor beta chains came from one sample sequenced in a study of blood T cell repertoires in COVID-19. Libraries were prepared by immunoSEQ multiplex PCR; TCRdb keeps only in-frame clonotypes and omits some of them. The data show more than 95,000 clones, 85% to 90% seen once. Sequencing input: peripheral blood. These receptors were collected from an elderly woman with COVID-19, enrolled during active disease.

This clone has only one observation. The rearrangement joins TRBV5-5 to TRBJ1-2; 9 nucleotides agree with TRBD1. The germline gives CDR1 SGHKS, CDR2 YYEKEE (reference sequence). This CDR3 has 15 residues. Unmatched junction bases numbered 2, after V lost 0 bases and J lost 2 bases. The CDR3 sequence is CASSLAGTGNYGYTF. The CDR3, as DNA: TGTGCCAGCAGCTTGGCCGGGACAGGGAACTATGGCTACACCTTC.

The sample holds one count of this clone. The chain uses TRBV20-1 and TRBJ1-2, with D uncertain. Trimming took off 5 bases at V and 4 bases at J, with 8 bases between the two ends. CDR1 and CDR2 (germline): DFQATT, SNEGSKA (reference sequence). This CDR3 has 11 residues. DNA for the CDR3: TGCAGTGCTGACACGTTCTATGGCTACACCTTC. Translated: CSADTFYGYTF.

A remark on this clone: The junction shows a germline mismatch at one end, possibly a read error. The chain recombines TRBV5-1 with TRBJ2-7; 7 bases fit TRBD2. The CDR3 extends over 13 amino acids. Germline V lookup: CDR1 SGHRS, CDR2 YFSETQ. Here the CDR3 reads CASSLDGGGVRVF. The CDR3 nucleotides are TGCGCCAGCAGCTTGGACGGGGGAGGGGTAAGGGTCTTC.

The rearrangement uses TRBV10-3 and TRBJ2-1; TRBD2 matches 11 bases. Germline CDR1 reads ENHRY; CDR2 reads SYGVKD. The CDR3 runs 14 residues. V dropped 3 bases and J dropped 7; count of bases not matched to a gene: 2. CDR3 sequence: CAISETSGRNEQFF. The CDR3, as DNA: TGTGCCATCAGTGAAACTAGCGGGAGAAATGAGCAGTTCTTC.

The chain employs TRBV7-8 and TRBJ2-7, with 9 bases identical to TRBD1. V shed 3 bases and J 3 bases; nucleotides not matched to a gene: 3. Germline V lookup: CDR1 SGHVS, CDR2 FQNEAQ. CDR3 size: 14 residues. The CDR3 is CASSFRDRDYEQYF. CDR3 coding DNA: TGTGCCAGCAGCTTCCGGGACAGGGACTACGAGCAGTACTTC.

The rearrangement links TRBV11-2 to TRBJ2-7, with a tentative D call TRBD1 (5 bases). The CDR3 has 13 residues. V was shortened by 1 base and J by 5 bases, with 9 bases between the two germline ends. CDR1 and CDR2 from the germline V gene are SGHAT and FQNNGV. Here the CDR3 DNA reads TGTGCCAGCAGCTTAGTCGGACAAAACGAGCAGTACTTC. The encoded protein is CASSLVGQNEQYF.

The V and J genes are TRBV7-9 and TRBJ2-1, with TRBD1 identical over 8 bases. Germline trimming cut 4 bases from V and 2 bases from J; bases unmatched to any gene: 1. Germline lookup yields CDR1 SEHNR and CDR2 FQNEAQ (reference sequence). This CDR3 is built from 14 residues. The CDR3, as DNA: TGTGCCAGCAGCTCACAGGGGGCCTACAATGAGCAGTTCTTC. Its translation: CASSSQGAYNEQFF.

The chain links TRBV12-3 or TRBV12-4 to TRBJ1-2; no definite D call. This CDR3 is built from 12 residues. V lost 3 bases and J 3 bases, leaving 5 bases between the germline ends. The CDR3 loop reads CASSLADYGYTF. The CDR3 nucleotides read TGTGCCAGCAGTTTGGCGGACTATGGCTACACCTTC.